The entry below gives a single T cell receptor (beta chain) sequence along with its context. The protocol was immunoSEQ multiplex PCR, while the TCRdb copy is restricted to in-frame clones and leaves out a portion. The repertoire includes 200,000 to 250,000 clones, 75% to 90% of them detected once, and less than 6% sits in the top ten. This sample stems from a study of blood T cell repertoires in COVID-19. The CDR3 spans 15 residues. The V and J ends lost 8 bases and 4 bases, in that order; junction bases with no gene match: 8. CDR1 and CDR2 (germline): SNHLY, FYNNEI. The receptor's source is a woman aged 70-85 years with COVID-19, enrolled during active disease. The sequenced sample consisted of peripheral blood. The V call is TRBV2, the J call TRBJ2-5, with 12 positions matching TRBD1. The CDR3 loop reads CASGGQGAPGETQYF. The CDR3 DNA reads TGTGCCAGCGGGGGACAGGGGGCGCCGGGAGAGACCCAGTACTTC.